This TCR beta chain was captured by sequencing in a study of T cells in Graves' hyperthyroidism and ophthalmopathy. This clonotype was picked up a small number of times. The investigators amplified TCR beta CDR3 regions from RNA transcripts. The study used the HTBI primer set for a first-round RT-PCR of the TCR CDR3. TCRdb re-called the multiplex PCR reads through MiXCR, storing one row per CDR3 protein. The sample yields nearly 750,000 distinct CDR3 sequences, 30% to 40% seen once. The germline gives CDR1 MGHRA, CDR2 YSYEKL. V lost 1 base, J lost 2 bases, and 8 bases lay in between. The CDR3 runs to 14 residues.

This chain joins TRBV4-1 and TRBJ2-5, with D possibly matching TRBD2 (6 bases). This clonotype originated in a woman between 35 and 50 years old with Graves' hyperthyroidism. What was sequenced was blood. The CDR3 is CASSQVAGQETQYF. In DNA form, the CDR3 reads TGCGCCAGCAGCCAAGTGGCGGGGCAAGAGACCCAGTACTTC.